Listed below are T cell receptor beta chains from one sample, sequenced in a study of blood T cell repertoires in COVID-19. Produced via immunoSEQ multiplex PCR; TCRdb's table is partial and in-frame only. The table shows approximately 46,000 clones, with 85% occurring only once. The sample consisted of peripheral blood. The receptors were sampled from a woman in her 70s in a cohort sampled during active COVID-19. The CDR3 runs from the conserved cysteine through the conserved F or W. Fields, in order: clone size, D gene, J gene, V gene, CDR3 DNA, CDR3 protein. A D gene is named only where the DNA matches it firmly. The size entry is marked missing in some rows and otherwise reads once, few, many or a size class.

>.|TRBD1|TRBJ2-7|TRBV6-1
TGTGCCAGCAGTGAAGATACAGGGGCGGGGCAGTACTTC
CASSEDTGAGQYF
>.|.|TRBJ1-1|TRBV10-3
TGTGCCACCCAGAAAGGGGGCACTGAAGCTTTCTTT
CATQKGGTEAFF
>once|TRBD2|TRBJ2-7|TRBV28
TGTGCCAGCAGCAGCGGGACCTGGGACTACGAGCAGTACTTC
CASSSGTWDYEQYF
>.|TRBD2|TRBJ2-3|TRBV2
TGTGCCAGCAGGCTAGCGGGCACAGATACGCAGTATTTT
CASRLAGTDTQYF
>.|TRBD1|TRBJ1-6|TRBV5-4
TGTGCCAGCAGCTATAGACCCGGGACAGGTGCTTCACCCCTCCACTTT
CASSYRPGTGASPLHF
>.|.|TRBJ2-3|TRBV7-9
TGTGCCAGCAGCCCCACCTTCACGAGAGGGAGCACAGATACGCAGTATTTT
CASSPTFTRGSTDTQYF
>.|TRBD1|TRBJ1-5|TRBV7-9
TGTGCCAGCAGCGACCAACGACAGGGTCGGCATCAGCCCCAGCATTTT
CASSDQRQGRHQPQHF
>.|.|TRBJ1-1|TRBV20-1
TGCAGTGCTAGTCCACAGGGTTGGGGGATGAACACTGAAGCTTTCTTT
CSASPQGWGMNTEAFF
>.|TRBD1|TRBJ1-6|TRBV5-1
TGCGCCAGCAGCCCACAGGGGTTGAATTCACCCCTCCACTTT
CASSPQGLNSPLHF
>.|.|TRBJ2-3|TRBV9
TGTGCCAGCGCAACCTCAGGGGTAAATACGCAGTATTTT
CASATSGVNTQYF
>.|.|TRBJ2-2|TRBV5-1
TGCGCCAGCAGACGGGAGTTCATAGCCGGGGAGCTGTTTTTT
CASRREFIAGELFF
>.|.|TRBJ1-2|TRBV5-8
TGTGCCAGCAGCTTGGACAGGATGAGCTACACCTTC
CASSLDRMSYTF
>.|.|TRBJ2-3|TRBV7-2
TGTGCCAGCAGCATCTGGTCGGGAGATACGCAGTATTTT
CASSIWSGDTQYF
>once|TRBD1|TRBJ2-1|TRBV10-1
TGCGCCAGCAGTGAAACAGGGGGCCTACGGGATGAGCAGTTCTTC
CASSETGGLRDEQFF
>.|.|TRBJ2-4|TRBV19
TGTGCCAGTAGACATACAGGGTTTACGCCCAAAAACATTCAGTACTTC
CASRHTGFTPKNIQYF
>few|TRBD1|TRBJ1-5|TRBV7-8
TGTGCCAGCAGCCCGGGACAGGTCCACAATCAGCCCCAGCATTTT
CASSPGQVHNQPQHF
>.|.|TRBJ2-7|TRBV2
TGTGCCAGCAGTTACAGGGTCTACGAGCAGTACTTC
CASSYRVYEQYF
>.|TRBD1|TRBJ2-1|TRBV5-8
TGTGCCAGCAGCTTGGGGACAGGGGGCATGAACAATGAGCAGTTCTTC
CASSLGTGGMNNEQFF
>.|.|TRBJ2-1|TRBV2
TGTGCCAGCGCCCGGGGAGGAGGGAATGGGAATGAGCAGTTCTTC
CASARGGGNGNEQFF
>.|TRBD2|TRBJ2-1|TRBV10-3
TGTGCCATCAGACTAGCGGGAGCATATGAGCAGTTCTTC
CAIRLAGAYEQFF
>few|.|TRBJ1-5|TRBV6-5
TGTGCCAGCAGGCGGTATAGCAATCAGCCCCAGCATTTT
CASRRYSNQPQHF
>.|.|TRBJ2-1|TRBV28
TGTGCCAGCAGTTTGGTGCCGGGAGTTCCCAATGAGCAGTTCTTC
CASSLVPGVPNEQFF
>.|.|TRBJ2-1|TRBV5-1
TGCGCCAGCAGCTCCCTGGGGAGCTCCTACAATGAGCAGTTCTTC
CASSSLGSSYNEQFF
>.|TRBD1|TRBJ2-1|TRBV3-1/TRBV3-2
TGTGCCAGCAGCCAAGACGGGACAGGGGTCGATGAGCAGTTCTTC
CASSQDGTGVDEQFF
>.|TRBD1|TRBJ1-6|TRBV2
TGTGCCAGCAGTCCGGACAGGGGAATGTCACCCCTCCACTTT
CASSPDRGMSPLHF
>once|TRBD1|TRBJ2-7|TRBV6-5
TGTGCCAGCAGTCGGGACAGGGACTACGAGCAGTACTTC
CASSRDRDYEQYF
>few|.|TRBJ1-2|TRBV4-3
TGCGCCAGCAGCCAAGACGGGACTGGGGGCTACACCTTC
CASSQDGTGGYTF
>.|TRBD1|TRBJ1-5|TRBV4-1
TGCGCCAGCAGCCTCGGTGGGACAGTCAATAGCAATCAGCCCCAGCATTTT
CASSLGGTVNSNQPQHF
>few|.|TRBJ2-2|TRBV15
TGTGCCACCAGCAGACGAGGAGAGACAGTCACCGGGGAGCTGTTTTTT
CATSRRGETVTGELFF
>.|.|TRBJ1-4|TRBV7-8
TGTGCCAGCAGCCTGACTCTAGAGAATGAAAAACTGTTTTTT
CASSLTLENEKLFF
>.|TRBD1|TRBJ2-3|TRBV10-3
TGTGCCATCAGTGGAACCGACAGGGGGACAAGCACAGATACGCAGTATTTT
CAISGTDRGTSTDTQYF
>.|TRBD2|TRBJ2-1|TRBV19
TGTGCCAGTAGACTAGCGGGAGACCTCTCCTACAATGAGCAGTTCTTC
CASRLAGDLSYNEQFF
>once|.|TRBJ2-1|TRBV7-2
TGTGCCAGCAGTGCCAATCTAGAGCAGTTCTTC
CASSANLEQFF
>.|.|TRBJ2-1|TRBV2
TGTGCCAGCGGCCGAATATACAATGAGCAGTTCTTC
CASGRIYNEQFF
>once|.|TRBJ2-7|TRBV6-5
TGTGCCAGCAGAACAGGAACCTCCTACGAGCAGTACTTC
CASRTGTSYEQYF
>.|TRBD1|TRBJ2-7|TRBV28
TGTGCCACCGGGACAGGGCCCTACGAGCAGTACTTC
CATGTGPYEQYF
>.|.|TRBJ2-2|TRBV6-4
TGTGCCAGCAGTGTAGAAGGGAGAACCGGGGAGCTGTTTTTT
CASSVEGRTGELFF
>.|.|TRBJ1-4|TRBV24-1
TGTGCCACCAGTGCCAGTTGGGGGCGCGGTAATGAAAAACTGTTTTTT
CATSASWGRGNEKLFF
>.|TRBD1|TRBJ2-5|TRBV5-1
TGCGCCAGCAGCTTGGAGGGGACAGGGGGAGGTGAGACCCAGTACTTC
CASSLEGTGGGETQYF
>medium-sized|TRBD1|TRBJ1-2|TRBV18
TGTGCCAGCTCACTTGGACAGGGTGGCTACACCTTC
CASSLGQGGYTF
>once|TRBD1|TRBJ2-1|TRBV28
TGTGCCAGCAGTACGTCCGGGACAGGGCTCTACAATGAGCAGTTCTTC
CASSTSGTGLYNEQFF
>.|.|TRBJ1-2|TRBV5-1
TGCGCCAGCAGCTTGGGCGGGCGCGGACACTATGGCTACACCTTC
CASSLGGRGHYGYTF
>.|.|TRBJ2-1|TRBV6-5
TGTGCCAGCAGCCTGGACAGACACAATGAGCAGTTCTTC
CASSLDRHNEQFF
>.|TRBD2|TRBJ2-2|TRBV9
TGTGCCAGCAGCCCCCGGGACAGGTATACTAGCGGGAGCACCGGGGAGCTGTTTTTT
CASSPRDRYTSGSTGELFF
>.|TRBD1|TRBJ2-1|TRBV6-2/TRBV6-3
TGTGCCAGCAGTTACGGACAGGGAGGACCCTACAATGAGCAGTTCTTC
CASSYGQGGPYNEQFF
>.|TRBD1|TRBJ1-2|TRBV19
TGTGCCAGTAGTACCCAACGACAGGGGCTCAACTATGGCTACACCTTC
CASSTQRQGLNYGYTF
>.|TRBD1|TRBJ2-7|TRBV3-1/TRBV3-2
TGTGCCAGCAGGCTGACAGGGGGCTACGAGCAGTACTTC
CASRLTGGYEQYF
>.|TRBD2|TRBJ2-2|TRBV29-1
TGCAGCGCTGGGACTAGCGGGGGATCTGACACCGGGGAGCTGTTTTTT
CSAGTSGGSDTGELFF
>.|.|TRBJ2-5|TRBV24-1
TGTGCCACCAGTGATGGCAGGGGACCTCAAGAGACCCAGTACTTC
CATSDGRGPQETQYF
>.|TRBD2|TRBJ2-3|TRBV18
TGTGCCAGCTCACCATCGACAGGCGGGAGGGAGACAGATACGCAGTATTTT
CASSPSTGGRETDTQYF
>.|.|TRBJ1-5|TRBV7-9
TGTGCCAGCAGCTTGGTAACCATGACAGATAGCAATCAGCCCCAGCATTTT
CASSLVTMTDSNQPQHF
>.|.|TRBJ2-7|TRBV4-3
TGCGCCAGCAGCCGGACTGGATCCGAGCAGTACTTC
CASSRTGSEQYF
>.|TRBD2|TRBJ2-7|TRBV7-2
TGTGCCAGCAGCGGAGCCTTCGGGAGCTGGGGGGGCGAGCAGTACTTC
CASSGAFGSWGGEQYF
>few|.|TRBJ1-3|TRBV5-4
TGTGCCAGCAGCTTGGGGCAGGGAAACACCATATATTTT
CASSLGQGNTIYF
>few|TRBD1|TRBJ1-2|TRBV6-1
TGTGCCAGCAGTGAAGCAGGGACAGCTAACTATGGCTACACCTTC
CASSEAGTANYGYTF